The 30 T cell receptor beta chains presented below share a single source sample, sequenced in a study of cytomegalovirus exposure and HLA in healthy donors. The study ran its PCR with 60 Vbeta and 13 Jbeta primers. Here immunoSEQ multiplex PCR was the method, and the copy in TCRdb shows in-frame clones only, minus some. The table records some 140,000 clones, 76% of them present only once. The material sequenced was PBMCs. These receptors were collected from a female donor in good health and CMV-seropositive.

The V and J genes are TRBV28 and TRBJ2-7; D call uncertain. The germline V gene encodes CDR1 MDHEN and CDR2 SYDVKM. Trimming removed 6 bases from V and 0 bases from J, with 15 bases in between. The CDR3 has 15 residues. This CDR3 is CASSKDTFSSYEQYF. The DNA for the CDR3 is TGTGCCAGCAGCAAAGACACTTTTAGCTCCTACGAGCAGTACTTC.

The chain has TRBV9 and TRBJ2-2; 12 positions match TRBD2. This CDR3 comprises 17 residues. Germline values: CDR1 SGDLS, CDR2 YYNGEE. V trimming: 7 bases; J trimming: 4 bases; junction bases outside the gene matches: 11. CDR3 in amino acids: CASGQRLAGGPTGELFF. The CDR3 DNA reads TGTGCCAGCGGTCAACGTCTAGCGGGAGGGCCCACCGGGGAGCTGTTTTTT.

This rearrangement joins TRBV6-1 to TRBJ2-2, with 15 bases matching TRBD2. V was clipped by 3 bases and J by 2 bases; unmatched bases: 7. Germline CDR1 MNHNS, CDR2 SASEGT. CDR3 length equals 19 residues. The CDR3 DNA reads TGTGCCAGCAGTGATCGGACTAGCGGGGGGGTAATTAACACCGGGGAGCTGTTTTTT. It specifies CASSDRTSGGVINTGELFF.

The genes are TRBV5-4 and TRBJ2-1; D is unclear. With 3 bases removed from V and 5 bases from J, the gap between germline ends came to 18 bases. The CDR3 totals 16 residues. Germline V gene data show CDR1 as SGHNT and CDR2 as YYREEE (reference sequence). The CDR3 DNA reads TGTGCCAGCAGCTCCCCGAGAGGTTTGATGGACAATGAGCAGTTCTTC. Amino acids: CASSSPRGLMDNEQFF.

This clone was recorded a few times. The chain combines TRBV7-9 with TRBJ1-4, with a weak D call TRBD1 (6 bases). V gave up 6 bases and J gave up 4 bases, with 15 bases separating them. CDR1 and CDR2 from the germline V gene are SEHNR and FQNEAQ (reference sequence). This CDR3 region has 15 residues. The CDR3 is CASSYATGVNEKLFF. As DNA, the CDR3 is TGTGCCAGCAGTTACGCGACAGGCGTTAATGAAAAACTGTTTTTT.

This chain links TRBV14 with TRBJ2-7; TRBD1 matches 7 bases. Germline V gives CDR1 SGHDN, CDR2 FVKESK. With 4 bases clipped from V and 6 bases from J, the junction kept 3 bases outside the gene matches. The CDR3 length is 12 residues. The CDR3 region has the DNA TGTGCCAGCAGCCGGAACAGGGGCGAGCAGTACTTC. Encoded protein: CASSRNRGEQYF.

V usage is TRBV6-1 and J usage is TRBJ1-5; tentatively, D is TRBD1 (6 bases). The CDR3 has 14 amino acids. V shed 7 bases and J shed 7 bases, with 17 bases lying between them. In germline, CDR1 is MNHNS, CDR2 SASEGT. The CDR3 sequence is CASTLGGAEQPQHF. Here the CDR3 DNA reads TGTGCCAGCACCCTGGGGGGGGCTGAGCAGCCCCAGCATTTT.

This chain joins TRBV9 and TRBJ2-1; TRBD1 is a possible D gene (7 bases). Trimming pared 4 bases from V and 1 base from J, leaving 9 bases between. Germline assignment: CDR1 SGDLS and CDR2 YYNGEE. CDR3 length equals 14 residues. CDR3: CASSPGGSYNEQFF. In DNA form, the CDR3 reads TGTGCCAGCAGCCCAGGGGGGTCCTACAATGAGCAGTTCTTC. The full variable domain, in which reference TRBV9 and TRBJ2-1 provide the parts outside the CDR3, is DSGVTQTPKHLITATGQRVTLRCSPRSGDLSVYWYQQSLDQGLQFLIQYYNGEERAKGNILERFSAQQFPDLHSELNLSSLELGDSALYFCASSPGGSYNEQFFGPGTRLTVL.

The V and J genes are TRBV29-1 and TRBJ2-1; 7 bases line up with TRBD2. The CDR3 has 16 residues. The germline V gene has CDR1 SQVTM and CDR2 ANQGSEA. The V gene end was trimmed by 3 bases and the J gene end by 4 bases; junction bases not matched to a gene: 12. CDR3 nucleotides: TGCAGCGTTGAGCCCCCGGATCCTAGCGGTTACAATGAGCAGTTCTTC. It yields the protein CSVEPPDPSGYNEQFF.

The chain links TRBV7-6 to TRBJ1-3; 9 bases map to TRBD1. The V gene's germline CDR1 is SGHVS and CDR2 FNYEAQ. V shed 6 bases and J 4 bases; nucleotides not matched to a gene: 4. The CDR3 totals 14 residues. CDR3 nucleotide sequence: TGTGCCAGCAGTGAACAGGGGGCAGGAAACACCATATATTTT. It codes for CASSEQGAGNTIYF.

V and J are TRBV5-1 and TRBJ2-5; 11 nucleotides match TRBD2. The J call is doubtful: the DNA matches TRBJ2-7 better. CDR3 length: 15 amino acids. CDR1 and CDR2 (germline): SGHRS, YFSETQ. In DNA, the CDR3 is TGCGCCAGCAGCTTTCTAGCGGGGGGAGGAAACGAGCAGTACTTC. It codes for CASSFLAGGGNEQYF.

This chain connects TRBV29-1 to TRBJ2-1, with 9 bases identical to TRBD2. V lost 7 bases, J lost 8 bases, and 18 bases stayed unmatched. The CDR3 spans 16 residues. CDR1 is SQVTM and CDR2 is ANQGSEA in the germline V gene. As DNA, the CDR3 is TGCAGCGCGCCCTACCTTAGCGGGAGCGGGGAGGATGAGCAGTTCTTC. It is translated as CSAPYLSGSGEDEQFF.

The rearrangement links TRBV30 to TRBJ1-6, with D perhaps TRBD1 (5 bases). CDR1 and CDR2 (germline): GTSNPN, SVGIG (reference sequence). Trimming pared 0 bases from V and 16 bases from J, leaving 13 bases between. This CDR3 comprises 12 residues. CDR3 in amino acids: CAWSVKGPRLHF. The CDR3 nucleotides are TGTGCCTGGAGTGTAAAGGGGCCAAGGCTCCACTTT.

CDR3 nucleotides: TGCGCCAGCAGAAAAGGGACAGCCAGCAATCAGCCCCAGCATTTT. It translates to CASRKGTASNQPQHF. The chain combines TRBV5-1 with TRBJ1-5; 7 nucleotides agree with TRBD1. V trimming: 5 bases; J trimming: 1 base; junction bases outside the gene matches: 6. The CDR3 loop spans 15 amino acids. Germline assignment: CDR1 SGHRS and CDR2 YFSETQ.

V usage is TRBV15 and J usage is TRBJ2-3; TRBD1 aligns across 8 bases. This CDR3 has 16 amino acids. V lost 3 bases, J lost 2 bases, and 7 bases stayed unmatched. From germline, CDR1 is LNHNV and CDR2 YYDKDF (reference sequence). The CDR3: CATSSGRTGTTDTQYF. The CDR3 DNA reads as TGTGCCACCAGCAGCGGTCGGACAGGGACCACAGATACGCAGTATTTT.

The V and J genes are TRBV28 and TRBJ1-3, with a possible D match to TRBD1 (5 bases). Germline-derived CDR1 and CDR2 are MDHEN and SYDVKM. The CDR3 has 15 residues. Trimming shortened V by 5 bases and J by 0 bases, and 11 bases separated the two germline ends. The CDR3 here is CASSLSGPSGNTIYF. Written as DNA, the CDR3 is TGTGCCAGCAGTCTATCAGGGCCCTCTGGAAACACCATATATTTT.

The gene calls are TRBV2 and TRBJ2-5; 10 bases match TRBD1. The J segment lost 1 base and the V segment lost 7 bases, leaving 6 bases of the junction unmatched. CDR1 and CDR2 (germline): SNHLY, FYNNEI. This CDR3 has 15 residues. This CDR3 is CASKVDRGRQETQYF. The CDR3 DNA reads as TGTGCCAGCAAAGTCGACAGGGGGCGCCAAGAGACCCAGTACTTC.

This sequence joins TRBV7-7 and TRBJ2-3; D gene ambiguous. Trimming took 5 bases from V and 6 from J, leaving 15 bases between them. The CDR3 is 14 residues long. Germline V lookup: CDR1 SSHAT, CDR2 FNYEAQ (reference sequence). The CDR3 bases are TGTGCCAGCAGCCGAGCAAGCTCGTGGGATACGCAGTATTTT. Its translation is CASSRASSWDTQYF.

V is TRBV30 and J is TRBJ2-2; TRBD1 matches at 8 bases. Germline CDR1 GTSNPN, CDR2 SVGIG (reference sequence). The V gene end was trimmed by 6 bases and the J gene end by 6 bases; junction bases not matched to a gene: 6. The CDR3 spans 13 residues. The CDR3 DNA is TGTGCCTGCGGACAGGGTGGGCCCGGGGAGCTGTTTTTT. Amino acid sequence: CACGQGGPGELFF.

The chain links TRBV15 to TRBJ1-1; 8 bases line up with TRBD1. CDR1 and CDR2 from the germline V gene are LNHNV and YYDKDF (reference sequence). The CDR3 length is 17 residues. Germline trimming cut 3 bases from V and 2 bases from J; bases unmatched to any gene: 11. The DNA of the CDR3 is TGTGCCACCAGCAGGAGACCGGGACAGGTTATTAACACTGAAGCTTTCTTT. This sequence encodes CATSRRPGQVINTEAFF.

The chain couples TRBV19 to TRBJ1-6, with TRBD1 identical over 10 bases. V was clipped by 3 bases and J by 7 bases; unmatched bases: 6. Germline values: CDR1 LNHDA, CDR2 SQIVND (reference sequence). This CDR3 has 16 amino acids. The CDR3 spells CASSIGTGVKNSPLHF. Here the CDR3 DNA reads TGTGCCAGTAGTATCGGGACAGGGGTGAAAAATTCACCCCTCCACTTT. Together with reference TRBV19 and TRBJ1-6, the CDR3 gives the full variable domain: DGGITQSPKYLFRKEGQNVTLSCEQNLNHDAMYWYRQDPGQGLRLIYYSQIVNDFQKGDIAEGYSVSREKKESFPLTVTSAQKNPTAFYLCASSIGTGVKNSPLHFGNGTRLTVT.

J is TRBJ2-7 and V is TRBV27, with a weak D call TRBD2 (5 bases). The CDR3 loop spans 15 amino acids. Germline CDR1 is MNHEY and CDR2 is SMNVEV (reference sequence). V was cut by 1 base and J by 3 bases, with 13 bases left in between. For the CDR3, the DNA is TGTGCCAGCAGTTTATGGGCCGGTGGAGGCTACGAGCAGTACTTC. As protein: CASSLWAGGGYEQYF.

The rearrangement links TRBV29-1 to TRBJ2-1; 9 bases fit TRBD2. The CDR3 totals 18 residues. With V trimmed by 6 bases and J by 0 bases, 15 bases remained unmatched. CDR1 is SQVTM and CDR2 is ANQGSEA in the germline V gene. The CDR3 here is CSVGGGSGRISSYNEQFF. CDR3 DNA: TGCAGCGTAGGGGGGGGTAGCGGGAGAATCAGCTCCTACAATGAGCAGTTCTTC.

The chain joins TRBV27 to TRBJ1-2; unclear D gene. Germline loops: CDR1 MNHEY, CDR2 SMNVEV (reference sequence). The V and J ends lost 5 bases and 7 bases respectively, with 14 bases between them. This CDR3 is built from 13 residues. The CDR3 nucleotides read TGTGCCAGCAGTCCACAGAGAACCGGTGGCTACACCTTC. Translation: CASSPQRTGGYTF.

V usage is TRBV6-1 and J usage is TRBJ2-1, with D maybe TRBD2 (5 bases). Germline CDR1 is MNHNS and CDR2 is SASEGT. The V end was cut by 2 bases, the J end by 5 bases, with 16 bases between. This CDR3 contains 16 residues. Here the CDR3 DNA reads TGTGCCAGCAGTGAATTCGAGGGTCCCCCTAACAATGAGCAGTTCTTC. Amino acids: CASSEFEGPPNNEQFF.

V usage is TRBV5-4 and J usage is TRBJ2-5; 8 nucleotides line up with TRBD1. TRBJ2-7 explains the end of the DNA better; the J call may be wrong. CDR3 length: 15 amino acids. Germline lookup yields CDR1 SGHNT and CDR2 YYREEE (reference sequence). The CDR3 loop is CASSPGQGRTYEQYF. The CDR3 DNA sequence: TGTGCCAGCAGCCCAGGACAGGGTCGGACCTACGAGCAGTACTTC.

V and J are TRBV27 and TRBJ2-3; 13 bases match TRBD2. This CDR3 is 17 amino acids long. Germline CDR1 MNHEY, CDR2 SMNVEV (reference sequence). V trimming: 1 base; J trimming: 2 bases; junction bases outside the gene matches: 3. As DNA, the CDR3 is TGTGCCAGCAGTTTATTTGGACTAGCGGGGGTCACAGATACGCAGTATTTT. Amino acids: CASSLFGLAGVTDTQYF.

The rearrangement links TRBV28 to TRBJ1-1; the D gene is possibly TRBD1 (5 bases). V was pared by 1 base and J by 4 bases, with 10 bases between. This CDR3 is built from 14 residues. Germline loops: CDR1 MDHEN, CDR2 SYDVKM. The DNA for the CDR3 is TGTGCCAGCAGTTTATACGGGGGGAGCACTGAAGCTTTCTTT. Translation gives CASSLYGGSTEAFF. The full variable domain, in which reference TRBV28 and TRBJ1-1 provide the parts outside the CDR3, is DVKVTQSSRYLVKRTGEKVFLECVQDMDHENMFWYRQDPGLGLRLIYFSYDVKMKEKGDIPEGYSVSREKKERFSLILESASTNQTSMYLCASSLYGGSTEAFFGQGTRLTVV.

The CDR3 bases are TGTGCCAGCAATAGTGGGGCCAACGTCCTGACTTTC. This gives the protein CASNSGANVLTF. J is TRBJ2-6 and V is TRBV9; D remains unclear. Trimming removed 6 bases from V and 3 bases from J, with 4 bases in between. Germline-derived CDR1 and CDR2 are SGDLS and YYNGEE. The CDR3 extends over 12 amino acids.

The chain has TRBV5-6 and TRBJ1-2; TRBD1 matches 11 bases. CDR3 size: 15 residues. The germline V gene encodes CDR1 SGHDT and CDR2 YYEEEE. J gave up 5 bases and V 0 bases, and 3 bases lay outside the gene matches. The CDR3 sequence is CASSLVGQGVYGYTF. CDR3 bases: TGTGCCAGCAGCTTGGTGGGACAGGGGGTTTATGGCTACACCTTC.